This TCR beta chain was retrieved from a study of early T cells in non-severe SARS-CoV-2 infection. Overall study results and limits: Matching against VDJdb likely underestimated virus-specific expansions, favoring anti-spike CD8.

Unique molecular identifiers (one per individual cDNA molecule) were attached. MiXCR, run by TCRdb on the 5' RACE reads, gives a single entry per CDR3 protein. The table includes approximately 120,000 distinct CDR3 sequences, approximately 15% detected once. This clonotype was counted between two and nine times. Its antigen is unidentified. The germline CDR1 and CDR2 sequences are SNHLY and FYNNEI. This CDR3 has 13 amino acids. V was pared by 4 bases and J by 7 bases, with 11 bases between. Input material: whole blood. The TCR was taken from an adult who was a healthcare worker with PCR-confirmed SARS-CoV-2 infection or an uninfected control (not recorded which). The chain is built from TRBV2 and TRBJ2-1; unclear D gene. CDR3 coding DNA: TGTGCCAGCAGTGGGGAAACTCGTAATGAGCAGTTCTTC. This translates into CASSGETRNEQFF.